Included here is one T cell receptor beta chain sequence, with context. Antigen specificity is unknown. The entry originates in a study of blood T cells in healthy people across ages. Regarding the study as a whole: Diversity of TCR beta per million T cells declined in a roughly linear way with age.

Primers used in a second PCR of roughly 6 to 11 cycles were a sample-barcoded 5' primer and a J-beta primer mix. TCRdb reanalysed the 5' RACE reads using MiXCR and keeps one entry per CDR3 protein. This repertoire shows roughly 1,500,000 distinct CDR3 sequences, roughly 32% found once; its top ten account for approximately 10%. CDR1 MDHEN and CDR2 SYDVKM come from the germline V gene. V lost 2 bases and J lost 4, with 15 bases in between. CDR3 length: 15 residues. The chain employs TRBV28 and TRBJ2-7; D may correspond to TRBD1 or TRBD2 (5 bases each). Specimen: blood. The clonotype was recovered from a woman in her 30s in good health. This CDR3 reads CASSLAGLGEYEQYF. The CDR3 bases are TGTGCCAGCAGTTTAGCAGGGTTGGGAGAATACGAGCAGTACTTC.